What follows describes a single TCR beta chain. Its antigen is as yet unknown. CDR1 and CDR2 (germline): SGHRS, YFSETQ. The V end was cut by 2 bases, the J end by 6 bases, with 21 bases between. This CDR3 comprises 16 residues. Time point specified: newly diagnosed GD, antithyroid drugs for less than 3 months. PBMCs provided the RNA from which the TCR library was made. As a group, patients came from one endocrinology department in Xi'an, China. The data were obtained in a study of regulatory T cells in long-lasting Graves disease. Study-level points and caveats: Among samples with persistent disease, TRBV28, TRBJ1-2 and TRBJ2-5 were favored. Fewer public clonotypes were shared by new patients (approximately 1,000) than by persistent patients (roughly 2,500).

Arm-PCR with iRepertoire HTBI primers amplified the CDR3 regions for these TCR beta libraries. TCRdb used MiXCR to reprocess the multiplex PCR reads, holding one entry per CDR3 protein. The sample lists hundreds of thousands of distinct CDR3 sequences, 16% occurring once. These data also formed part of another study, on T cells in Graves' hyperthyroidism and ophthalmopathy. In that study: These patients, aged 18 to 65, had recently diagnosed hyperthyroidism lasting under 2 months.

The sample in question was peripheral blood mononuclear cells (PBMCs), obtained at new diagnosis, from a patient treated with antithyroid drugs. V is TRBV5-1 and J is TRBJ2-7, with D perhaps matching TRBD1 (6 bases). The receptor's source is a woman aged 40-60 years with Graves disease. CDR3 DNA: TGCGCCAGCAGCTTTTCACCCTCAGGGGCTGGGGGCGAGCAGTACTTC. As protein: CASSFSPSGAGGEQYF.